What follows describes a single T cell receptor (beta chain). The data derive from a study of blood T cell repertoires in COVID-19. Study-level background: Collection of acute and convalescent COVID-19 samples took place in the United States, Italy and Spain.

Authors' data handling: Estimates of nucleated cell counts were drawn from the amplification of reference gene primers. Libraries were prepared by immunoSEQ multiplex PCR; TCRdb keeps only in-frame clonotypes and omits some of them. The V and J calls and clone size were taken over from that table, and D and trimming were inferred from the DNA. Among about 200,000 clones listed, approximately 90% were seen once. CDR3 length: 15 amino acids. Looked up from germline, CDR1 is SGHNT and CDR2 is YENEEA. J was trimmed by 5 bases and V by 4 bases; bases with no gene match: 8. The clonotype comes from a man aged 35-49 years with active or convalescent COVID-19. The material sequenced was peripheral blood. The chain uses TRBV11-3 and TRBJ2-5; 9 bases agree with TRBD1. CDR3: CASSSRLGQGETQYF. CDR3 coding DNA: TGTGCCAGCAGCTCTAGGCTCGGACAGGGGGAGACCCAGTACTTC.